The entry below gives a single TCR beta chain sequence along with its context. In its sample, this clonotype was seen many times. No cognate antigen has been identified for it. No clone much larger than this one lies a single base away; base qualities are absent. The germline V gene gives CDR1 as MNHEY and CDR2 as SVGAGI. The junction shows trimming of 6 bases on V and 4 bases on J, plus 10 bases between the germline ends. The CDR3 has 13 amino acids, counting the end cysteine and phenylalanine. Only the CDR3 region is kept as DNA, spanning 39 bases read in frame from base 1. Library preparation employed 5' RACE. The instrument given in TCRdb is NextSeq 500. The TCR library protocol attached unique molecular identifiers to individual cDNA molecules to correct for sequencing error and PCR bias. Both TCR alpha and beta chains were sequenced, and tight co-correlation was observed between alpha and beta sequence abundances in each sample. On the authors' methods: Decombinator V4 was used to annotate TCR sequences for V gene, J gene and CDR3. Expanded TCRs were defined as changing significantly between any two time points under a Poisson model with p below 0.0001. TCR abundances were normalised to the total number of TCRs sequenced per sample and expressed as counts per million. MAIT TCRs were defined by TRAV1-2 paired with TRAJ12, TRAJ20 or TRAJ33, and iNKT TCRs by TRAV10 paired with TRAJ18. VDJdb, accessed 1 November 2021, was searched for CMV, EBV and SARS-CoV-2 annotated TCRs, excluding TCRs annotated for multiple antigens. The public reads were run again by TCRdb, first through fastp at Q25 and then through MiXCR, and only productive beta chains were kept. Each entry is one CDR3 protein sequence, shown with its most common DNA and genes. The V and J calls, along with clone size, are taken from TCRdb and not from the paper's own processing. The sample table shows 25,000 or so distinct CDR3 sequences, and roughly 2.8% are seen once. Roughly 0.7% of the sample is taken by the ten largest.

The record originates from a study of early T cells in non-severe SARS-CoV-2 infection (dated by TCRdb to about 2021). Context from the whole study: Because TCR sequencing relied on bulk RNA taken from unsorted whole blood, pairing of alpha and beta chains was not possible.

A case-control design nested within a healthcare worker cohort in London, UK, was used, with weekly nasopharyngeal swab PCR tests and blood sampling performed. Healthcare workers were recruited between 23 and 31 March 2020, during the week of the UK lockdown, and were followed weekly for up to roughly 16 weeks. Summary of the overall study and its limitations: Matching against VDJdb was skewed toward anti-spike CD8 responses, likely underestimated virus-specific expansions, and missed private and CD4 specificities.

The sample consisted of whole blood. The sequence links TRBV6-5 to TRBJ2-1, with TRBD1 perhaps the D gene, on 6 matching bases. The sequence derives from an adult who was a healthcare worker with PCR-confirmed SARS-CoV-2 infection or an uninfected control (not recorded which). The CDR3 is CASSKTGYNEQFF. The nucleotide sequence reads TGTGCCAGCAGCAAGACAGGATACAATGAGCAGTTCTTC.